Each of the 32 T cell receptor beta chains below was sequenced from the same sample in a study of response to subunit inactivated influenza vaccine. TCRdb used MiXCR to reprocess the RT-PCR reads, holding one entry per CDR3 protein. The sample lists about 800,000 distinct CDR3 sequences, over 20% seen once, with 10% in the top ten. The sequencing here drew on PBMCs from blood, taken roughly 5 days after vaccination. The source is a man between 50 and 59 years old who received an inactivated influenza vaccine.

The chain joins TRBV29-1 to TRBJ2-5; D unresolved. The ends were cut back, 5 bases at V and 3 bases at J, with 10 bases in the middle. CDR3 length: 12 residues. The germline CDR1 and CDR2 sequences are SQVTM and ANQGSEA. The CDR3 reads CSVFPGEETQYF. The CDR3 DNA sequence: TGCAGCGTTTTCCCGGGTGAAGAGACCCAGTACTTC.

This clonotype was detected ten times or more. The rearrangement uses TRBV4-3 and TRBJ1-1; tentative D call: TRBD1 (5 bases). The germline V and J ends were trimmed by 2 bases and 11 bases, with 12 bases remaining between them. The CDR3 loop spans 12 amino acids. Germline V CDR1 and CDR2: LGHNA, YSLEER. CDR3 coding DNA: TGCGCCAGCAGCCAAACCGGGACCACCGCTTTCTTT. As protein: CASSQTGTTAFF.

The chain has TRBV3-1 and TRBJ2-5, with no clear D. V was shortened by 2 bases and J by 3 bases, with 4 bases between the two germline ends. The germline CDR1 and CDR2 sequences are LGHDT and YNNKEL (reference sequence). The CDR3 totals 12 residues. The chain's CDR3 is CASSQFEETQYF. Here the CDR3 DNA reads TGTGCCAGCAGCCAATTTGAAGAGACCCAGTACTTC.

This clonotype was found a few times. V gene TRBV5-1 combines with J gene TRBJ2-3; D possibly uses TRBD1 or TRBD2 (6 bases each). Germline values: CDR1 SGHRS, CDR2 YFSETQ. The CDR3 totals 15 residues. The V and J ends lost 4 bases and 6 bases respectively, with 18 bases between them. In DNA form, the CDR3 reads TGCGCCAGCAGCGGCGGGACGATAACAGGGGATACGCAGTATTTT. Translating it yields CASSGGTITGDTQYF.

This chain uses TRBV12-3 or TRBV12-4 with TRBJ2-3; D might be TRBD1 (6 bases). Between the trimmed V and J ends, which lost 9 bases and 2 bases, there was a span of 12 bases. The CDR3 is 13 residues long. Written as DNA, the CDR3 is TGTGCCAGTATCAGGGGTTACACAGATACGCAGTATTTT. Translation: CASIRGYTDTQYF.

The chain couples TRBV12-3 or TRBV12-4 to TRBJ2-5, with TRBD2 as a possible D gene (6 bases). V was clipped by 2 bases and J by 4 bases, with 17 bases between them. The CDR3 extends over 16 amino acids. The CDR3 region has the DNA TGTGCCAGCAGTTTATCAGGGACCCGGAGGGGAGAGACCCAGTACTTC. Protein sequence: CASSLSGTRRGETQYF.

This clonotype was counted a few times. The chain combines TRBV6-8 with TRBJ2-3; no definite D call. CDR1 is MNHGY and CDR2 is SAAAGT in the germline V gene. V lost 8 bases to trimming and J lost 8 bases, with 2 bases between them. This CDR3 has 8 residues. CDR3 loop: CASGTQYF. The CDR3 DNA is TGTGCCAGCGGTACGCAGTATTTT.

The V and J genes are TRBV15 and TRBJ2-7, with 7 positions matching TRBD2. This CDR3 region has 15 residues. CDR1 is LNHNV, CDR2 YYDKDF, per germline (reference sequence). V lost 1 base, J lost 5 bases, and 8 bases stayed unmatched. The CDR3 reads CATSRGGGIAHEQYF. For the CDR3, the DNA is TGTGCCACCAGCAGAGGGGGGGGAATAGCCCACGAGCAGTACTTC.

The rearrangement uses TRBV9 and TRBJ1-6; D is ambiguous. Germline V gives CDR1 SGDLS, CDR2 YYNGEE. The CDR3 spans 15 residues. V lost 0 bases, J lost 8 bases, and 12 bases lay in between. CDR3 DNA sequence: TGTGCCAGCAGCGTAGCGACGGTGGTTGATTCACCCCTCCACTTT. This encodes CASSVATVVDSPLHF. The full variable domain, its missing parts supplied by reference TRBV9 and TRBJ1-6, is DSGVTQTPKHLITATGQRVTLRCSPRSGDLSVYWYQQSLDQGLQFLIQYYNGEERAKGNILERFSAQQFPDLHSELNLSSLELGDSALYFCASSVATVVDSPLHFGNGTRLTVT.

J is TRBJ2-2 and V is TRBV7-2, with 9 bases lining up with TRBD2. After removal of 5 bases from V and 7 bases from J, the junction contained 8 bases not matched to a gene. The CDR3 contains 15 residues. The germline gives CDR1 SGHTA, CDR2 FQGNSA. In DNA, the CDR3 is TGTGCCAGCAGCCGAGCGGGGGGTTCCGGCGGGGAGCTGTTTTTT. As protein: CASSRAGGSGGELFF. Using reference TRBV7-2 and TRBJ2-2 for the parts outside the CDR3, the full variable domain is GAGVSQSPSNKVTEKGKDVELRCDPISGHTALYWYRQSLGQGLEFLIYFQGNSAPDKSGLPSDRFSAERTGGSVSTLTIQRTQQEDSAVYLCASSRAGGSGGELFFGEGSRLTVL.

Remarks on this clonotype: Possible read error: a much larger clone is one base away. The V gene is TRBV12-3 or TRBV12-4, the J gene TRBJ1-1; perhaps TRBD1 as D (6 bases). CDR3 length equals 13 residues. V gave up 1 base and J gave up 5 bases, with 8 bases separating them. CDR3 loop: CASSLGGLTEAFF. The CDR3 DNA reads TGTGCCAGCAGTTTAGGGGGGCTAACTGAAGCTTTCTTT.

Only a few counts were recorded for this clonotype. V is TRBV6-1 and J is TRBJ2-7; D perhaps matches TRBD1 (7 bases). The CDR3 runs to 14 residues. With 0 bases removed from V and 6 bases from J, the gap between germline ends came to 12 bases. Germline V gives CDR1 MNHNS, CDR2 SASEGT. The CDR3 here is CASSEARQGGEQYF. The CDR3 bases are TGTGCCAGCAGTGAAGCGCGGCAGGGGGGCGAGCAGTACTTC.

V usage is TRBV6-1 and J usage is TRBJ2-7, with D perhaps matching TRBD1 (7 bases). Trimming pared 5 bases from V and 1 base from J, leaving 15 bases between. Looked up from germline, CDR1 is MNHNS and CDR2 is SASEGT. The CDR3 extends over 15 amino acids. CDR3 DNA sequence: TGTGCCAGCAGTCGGAGGGCAGGGGGATCCTACGAGCAGTACTTC. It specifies CASSRRAGGSYEQYF.

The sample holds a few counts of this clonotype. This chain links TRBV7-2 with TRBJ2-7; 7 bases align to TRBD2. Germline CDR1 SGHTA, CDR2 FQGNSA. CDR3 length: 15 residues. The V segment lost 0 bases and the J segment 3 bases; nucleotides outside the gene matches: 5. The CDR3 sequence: CASSLALGRNYEQYF. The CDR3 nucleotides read TGTGCCAGCAGCTTAGCGCTCGGGAGGAACTACGAGCAGTACTTC.

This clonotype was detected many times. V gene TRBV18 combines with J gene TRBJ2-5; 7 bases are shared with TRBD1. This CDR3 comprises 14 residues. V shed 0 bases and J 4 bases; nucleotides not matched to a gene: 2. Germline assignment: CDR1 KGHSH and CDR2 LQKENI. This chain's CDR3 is CASSPPGGRETQYF. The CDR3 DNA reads TGTGCCAGCTCACCACCAGGGGGCAGAGAGACCCAGTACTTC. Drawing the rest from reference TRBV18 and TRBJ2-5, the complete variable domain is NAGVMQNPRHLVRRRGQEARLRCSPMKGHSHVYWYRQLPEEGLKFMVYLQKENIIDESGMPKERFSAEFPKEGPSILRIQQVVRGDSAAYFCASSPPGGRETQYFGPGTRLLVL.

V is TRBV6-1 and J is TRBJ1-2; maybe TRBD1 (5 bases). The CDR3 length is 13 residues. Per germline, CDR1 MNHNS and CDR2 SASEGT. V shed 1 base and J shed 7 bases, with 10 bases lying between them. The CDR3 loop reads CASSEGREGGYTF. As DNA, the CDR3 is TGTGCCAGCAGTGAAGGCAGGGAGGGTGGCTACACCTTC.

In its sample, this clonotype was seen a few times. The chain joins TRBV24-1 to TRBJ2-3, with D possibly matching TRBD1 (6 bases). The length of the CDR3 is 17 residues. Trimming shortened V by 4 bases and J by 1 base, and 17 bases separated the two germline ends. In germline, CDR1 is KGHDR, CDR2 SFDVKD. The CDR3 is CATSDPRRGFGTDTQYF. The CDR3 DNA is TGTGCCACCAGTGACCCCCGCAGGGGCTTTGGCACAGATACGCAGTATTTT.

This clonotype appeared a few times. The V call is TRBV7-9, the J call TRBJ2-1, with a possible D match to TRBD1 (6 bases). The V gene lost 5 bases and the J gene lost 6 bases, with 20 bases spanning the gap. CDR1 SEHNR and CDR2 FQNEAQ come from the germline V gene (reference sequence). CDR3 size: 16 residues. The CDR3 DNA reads TGTGCCAGCAGCCCGACCAGGGGAACGAAGTCCAATGAGCAGTTCTTC. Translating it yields CASSPTRGTKSNEQFF.

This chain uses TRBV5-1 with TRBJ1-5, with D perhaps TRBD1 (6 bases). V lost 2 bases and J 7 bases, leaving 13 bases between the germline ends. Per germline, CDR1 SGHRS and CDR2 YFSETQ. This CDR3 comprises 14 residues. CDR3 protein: CASSFRGLGQPQHF. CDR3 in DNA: TGCGCCAGCAGCTTCAGGGGCCTGGGACAGCCCCAGCATTTT.

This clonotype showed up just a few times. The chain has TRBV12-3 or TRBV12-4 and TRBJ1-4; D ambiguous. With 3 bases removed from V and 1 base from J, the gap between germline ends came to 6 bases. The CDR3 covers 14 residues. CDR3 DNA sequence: TGTGCCAGCAGTTTTTCCTTAACTAATGAAAAACTGTTTTTT. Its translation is CASSFSLTNEKLFF.

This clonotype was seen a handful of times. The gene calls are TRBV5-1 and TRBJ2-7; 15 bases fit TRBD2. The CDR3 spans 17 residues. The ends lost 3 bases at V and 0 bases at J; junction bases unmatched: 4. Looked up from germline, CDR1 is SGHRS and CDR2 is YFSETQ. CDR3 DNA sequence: TGCGCCAGCAGCTCGGGACTAGCGGGAGGAAACTCCTACGAGCAGTACTTC. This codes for CASSSGLAGGNSYEQYF. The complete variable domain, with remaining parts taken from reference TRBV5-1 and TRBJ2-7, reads KAGVTQTPRYLIKTRGQQVTLSCSPISGHRSVSWYQQTPGQGLQFLFEYFSETQRNKGNFPGRFSGRQFSNSRSEMNVSTLELGDSALYLCASSSGLAGGNSYEQYFGPGTRLTVT.

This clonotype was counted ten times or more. CDR3 region: CASSLLAGGQSEQFF. Written as DNA, the CDR3 is TGCGCCAGCAGCTTGTTAGCGGGGGGGCAGAGTGAGCAGTTCTTC. V gene TRBV5-1 combines with J gene TRBJ2-1, with 11 nucleotides matching TRBD2. Germline V gene data show CDR1 as SGHRS and CDR2 as YFSETQ. This CDR3 is built from 15 residues. V dropped 1 base and J dropped 9; count of bases not matched to a gene: 6.

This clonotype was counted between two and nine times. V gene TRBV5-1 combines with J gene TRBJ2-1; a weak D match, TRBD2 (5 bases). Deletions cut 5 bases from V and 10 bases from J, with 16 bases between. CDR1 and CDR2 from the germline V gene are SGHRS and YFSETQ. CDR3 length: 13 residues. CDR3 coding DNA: TGCGCCAGCAGACTAGGCGCCCTAGGAGAGCAGTTCTTC. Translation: CASRLGALGEQFF.

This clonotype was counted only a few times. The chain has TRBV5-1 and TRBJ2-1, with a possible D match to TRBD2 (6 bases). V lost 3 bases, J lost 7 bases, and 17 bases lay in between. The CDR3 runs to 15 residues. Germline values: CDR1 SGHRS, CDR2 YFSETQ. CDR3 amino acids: CASSSTGSRLNEQFF. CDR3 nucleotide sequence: TGCGCCAGCAGCTCAACCGGGAGCAGATTAAATGAGCAGTTCTTC. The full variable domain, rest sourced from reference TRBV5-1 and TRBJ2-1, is KAGVTQTPRYLIKTRGQQVTLSCSPISGHRSVSWYQQTPGQGLQFLFEYFSETQRNKGNFPGRFSGRQFSNSRSEMNVSTLELGDSALYLCASSSTGSRLNEQFFGPGTRLTVL.

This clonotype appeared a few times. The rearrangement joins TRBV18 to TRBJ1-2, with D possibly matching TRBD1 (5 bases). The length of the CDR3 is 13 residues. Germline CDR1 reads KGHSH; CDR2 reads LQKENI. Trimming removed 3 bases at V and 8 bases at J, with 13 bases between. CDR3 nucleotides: TGTGCCAGCTCACCCACAGGCCTCGGAGGCTACACCTTC. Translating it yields CASSPTGLGGYTF.

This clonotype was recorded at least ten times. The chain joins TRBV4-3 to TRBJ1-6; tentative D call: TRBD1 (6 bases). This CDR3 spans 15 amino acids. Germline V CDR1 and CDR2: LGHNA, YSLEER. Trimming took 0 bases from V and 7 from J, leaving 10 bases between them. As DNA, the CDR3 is TGCGCCAGCAGCCAAGAAACAGGGCGGAATTCACCCCTCCACTTT. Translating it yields CASSQETGRNSPLHF.

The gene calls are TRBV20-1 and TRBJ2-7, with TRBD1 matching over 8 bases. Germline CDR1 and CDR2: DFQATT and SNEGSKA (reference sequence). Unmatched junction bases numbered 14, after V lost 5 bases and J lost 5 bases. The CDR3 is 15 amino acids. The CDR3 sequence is CSALIRDRGGHEQYF. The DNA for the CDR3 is TGCAGTGCTCTCATCCGCGACAGGGGAGGCCACGAGCAGTACTTC.

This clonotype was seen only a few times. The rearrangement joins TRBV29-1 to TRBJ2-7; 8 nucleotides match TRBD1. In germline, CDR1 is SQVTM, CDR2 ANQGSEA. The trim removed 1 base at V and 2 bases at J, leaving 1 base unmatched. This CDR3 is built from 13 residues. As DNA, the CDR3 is TGCAGCGTTGAAGTACAGGGGGCCTACGAGCAGTACTTC. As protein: CSVEVQGAYEQYF.

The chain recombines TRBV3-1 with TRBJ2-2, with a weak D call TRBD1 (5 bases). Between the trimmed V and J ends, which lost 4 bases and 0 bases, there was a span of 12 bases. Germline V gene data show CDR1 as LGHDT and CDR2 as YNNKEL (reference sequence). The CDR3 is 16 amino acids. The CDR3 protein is CASSPRYRTNTGELFF. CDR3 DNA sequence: TGTGCCAGCAGCCCCAGATACAGGACGAACACCGGGGAGCTGTTTTTT.

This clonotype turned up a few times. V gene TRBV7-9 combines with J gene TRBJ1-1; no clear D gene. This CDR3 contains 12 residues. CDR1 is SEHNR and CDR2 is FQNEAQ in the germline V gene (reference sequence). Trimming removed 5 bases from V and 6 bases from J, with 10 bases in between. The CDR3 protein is CASSKDAAEAFF. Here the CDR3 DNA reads TGTGCCAGCAGCAAGGACGCAGCTGAAGCTTTCTTT.

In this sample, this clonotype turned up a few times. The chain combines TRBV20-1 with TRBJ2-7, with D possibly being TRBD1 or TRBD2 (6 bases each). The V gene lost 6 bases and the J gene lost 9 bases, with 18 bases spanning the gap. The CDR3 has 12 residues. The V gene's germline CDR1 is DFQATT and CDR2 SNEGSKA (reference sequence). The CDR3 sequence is CSAPGEADGQYF. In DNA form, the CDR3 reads TGCAGTGCCCCAGGGGAGGCGGACGGGCAGTACTTC.

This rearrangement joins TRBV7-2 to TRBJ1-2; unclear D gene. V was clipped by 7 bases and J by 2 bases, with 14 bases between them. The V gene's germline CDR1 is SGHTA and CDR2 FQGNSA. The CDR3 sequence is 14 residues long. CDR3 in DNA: TGTGCCAGCACCGTCACCCCGGGGAACTATGGCTACACCTTC. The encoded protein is CASTVTPGNYGYTF.